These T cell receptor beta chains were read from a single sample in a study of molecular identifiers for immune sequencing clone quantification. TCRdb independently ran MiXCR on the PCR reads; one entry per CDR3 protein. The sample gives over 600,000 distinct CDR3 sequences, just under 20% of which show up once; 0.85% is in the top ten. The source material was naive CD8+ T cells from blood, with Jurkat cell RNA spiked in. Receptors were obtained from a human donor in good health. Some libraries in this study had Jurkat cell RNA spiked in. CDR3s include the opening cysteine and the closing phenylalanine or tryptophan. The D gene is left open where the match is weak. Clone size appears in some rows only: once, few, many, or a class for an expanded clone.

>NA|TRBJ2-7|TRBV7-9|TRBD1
TGTGCCACCAGCTGGGACCGGGACAGGGGACGCGGGCAGTACTTC
CATSWDRDRGRGQYF
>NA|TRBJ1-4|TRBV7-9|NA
TGTGCCAGCAGCTTAGAAAAGGGTACTAATGAAAAACTGTTTTTT
CASSLEKGTNEKLFF
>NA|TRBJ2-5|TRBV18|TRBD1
TGTGCCAGCTCACCCGACCCCACAGGGGGGCAAGAGACCCAGTACTTC
CASSPDPTGGQETQYF
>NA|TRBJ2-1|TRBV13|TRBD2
TGTGCCAGCAGCTTCGGCCGGGGACTATACAATGAGCAGTTCTTC
CASSFGRGLYNEQFF
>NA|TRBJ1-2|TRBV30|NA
TGTGCCTGGAGTGTACTGGGCAGGGCTTACTATGGCTACACCTTC
CAWSVLGRAYYGYTF
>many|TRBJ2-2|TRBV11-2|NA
TGTGCCAGCAGAGTTCCGAACACCGGGGAGCTGTTTTTT
CASRVPNTGELFF
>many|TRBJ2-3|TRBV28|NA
TGTGCCAGCAGTCACGGGACTAGCACAGATACGCAGTATTTT
CASSHGTSTDTQYF
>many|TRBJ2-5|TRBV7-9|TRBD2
TGTGCCAGCAGCTTAGTCGTGAAAGCGGGGGACCCCCAAGAGACCCAGTACTTC
CASSLVVKAGDPQETQYF
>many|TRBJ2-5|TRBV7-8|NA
TGTGCCAGCAGCTCAGCAGGGGAATCGGGACAAAAAGAGACCCAGTACTTC
CASSSAGESGQKETQYF
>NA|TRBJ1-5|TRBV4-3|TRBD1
TGCGCCAACAGCCAAGACAGGGGCAGCAATCAGCCCCAGCATTTT
CANSQDRGSNQPQHF
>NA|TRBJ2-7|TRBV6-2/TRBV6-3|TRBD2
TGTGCCAGCAGTTACTCGGGAGGGTTGGCCGAGCAGTACTTC
CASSYSGGLAEQYF
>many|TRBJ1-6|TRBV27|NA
TGTGCCAGCAGTTTTTTTGAGGGCGTTAATTCACCCCTCCACTTT
CASSFFEGVNSPLHF
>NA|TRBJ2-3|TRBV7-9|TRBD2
TGTGCCAGCAGCTTCTCGGCTAGCGGGACCCCCACAGATACGCAGTATTTT
CASSFSASGTPTDTQYF
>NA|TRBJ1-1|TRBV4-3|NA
TGCGCCAGCAGCCAGAATGGGGTGGAGAACACTGAAGCTTTCTTT
CASSQNGVENTEAFF
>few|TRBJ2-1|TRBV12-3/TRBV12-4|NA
TGTGCCGCTGGGGGTCCGCGGGAGCAGTTCTTC
CAAGGPREQFF
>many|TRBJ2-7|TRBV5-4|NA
TGTGCCAGCAGCTTCGTAGGGGCCTACGAGCAGTACTTC
CASSFVGAYEQYF
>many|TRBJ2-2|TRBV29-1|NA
TGCAGCGGGACGAGCGGGAACACCGGGGAGCTGTTTTTT
CSGTSGNTGELFF
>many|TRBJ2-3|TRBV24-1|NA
TGTGCCACCAGTGATTTAGTAGCGGCAGCCACAGATACGCAGTATTTT
CATSDLVAAATDTQYF